Following are 9 T cell receptor beta chains from one sample sequenced in a study of T cell changes during pregnancy in multiple sclerosis. Profiled with immunoSEQ multiplex PCR; TCRdb holds only in-frame clones, not every one. The sample includes around 70,000 clones, more than 90% of them seen just once. The source was peripheral blood, collected after pregnancy. The source is a female donor in good health, enrolled as a control in a pregnancy study.

The genes are TRBV11-2 and TRBJ1-5, with 7 bases aligning to TRBD1. The CDR3 runs to 15 residues. Looked up from germline, CDR1 is SGHAT and CDR2 is FQNNGV. Trimming cost V 5 bases and J 3 bases; bases outside gene matches: 7. The DNA of the CDR3 is TGTGCCAGCAGCCCCGGGACAGACTACAATCAGCCCCAGCATTTT. Protein: CASSPGTDYNQPQHF.

V and J are TRBV5-1 and TRBJ2-4; D might be TRBD1 (6 bases). The CDR3 is 14 amino acids. V lost 0 bases to trimming and J lost 6 bases, with 10 bases between them. The germline CDR1 and CDR2 sequences are SGHRS and YFSETQ. CDR3 protein: CASSLDTGRNIQYF. Written as DNA, the CDR3 is TGCGCCAGCAGCTTGGACACAGGGAGAAACATTCAGTACTTC.

The J gene is TRBJ2-3, the V gene TRBV1; the table's D gene call, TRBD2, was not cross checked with the DNA. TRBV1 is marked as a pseudogene. The CDR3 totals 15 residues. Here the CDR3 reads CTSSPGLASTDTQYF. The DNA for the CDR3 is TGCACCAGCAGCCCAGGACTAGCGTCCACAGATACGCAGTATTTT.

The chain links TRBV27 to TRBJ2-2; 7 bases map to TRBD2. CDR3 length: 17 residues. The ends lost 7 bases at V and 0 bases at J; junction bases unmatched: 11. CDR1 and CDR2 (germline): MNHEY, SMNVEV (reference sequence). CDR3 sequence (DNA): TGTGCCAGCACCCTACGGGGGAGGGCTTCGAACACCGGGGAGCTGTTTTTT. This codes for CASTLRGRASNTGELFF.

The chain uses TRBV27 and TRBJ2-1; TRBD2 matches at 10 bases. The germline V gene has CDR1 MNHEY and CDR2 SMNVEV (reference sequence). The CDR3 totals 16 residues. V was pared by 7 bases and J by 0 bases, with 6 bases of the junction left unmatched. The CDR3 is CASNPAGGPSYNEQFF. The DNA for the CDR3 is TGTGCCAGCAATCCAGCGGGAGGGCCCTCCTACAATGAGCAGTTCTTC.

V usage is TRBV19 and J usage is TRBJ1-3; no clear D gene. The CDR3 is 13 amino acids. V lost 7 bases and J 4 bases, leaving 11 bases between the germline ends. From germline, CDR1 is LNHDA and CDR2 SQIVND (reference sequence). CDR3: CASMTSKGNTIYF. The CDR3 nucleotides are TGTGCCAGTATGACTTCCAAGGGAAACACCATATATTTT.

V and J are TRBV7-2 and TRBJ2-1; D uncertain. V lost 1 base, J lost 0 bases, and 4 bases lay in between. The CDR3 extends over 14 amino acids. Germline CDR1 reads SGHTA; CDR2 reads FQGNSA. DNA of the CDR3: TGTGCCAGCAGCTTAGATAGCTCCTACAATGAGCAGTTCTTC. Translated: CASSLDSSYNEQFF.

DNA of the CDR3: TGTGCCAGCACCTTGGACAGGGTGTGTAAAACATGCAATCAGCCCCAGCATTTT. It codes for CASTLDRVCKTCNQPQHF. The chain recombines TRBV7-6 with TRBJ1-5; TRBD1 aligns across 8 bases. V gave up 7 bases and J gave up 2 bases; unmatched junction bases: 16. The CDR3 extends over 18 amino acids. CDR1 and CDR2 from the germline V gene are SGHVS and FNYEAQ. Based on the CDR3 plus reference TRBV7-6 and TRBJ1-5, the full variable domain is GAGVSQSPRYKVTKRGQDVALRCDPISGHVSLYWYRQALGQGPEFLTYFNYEAQQDKSGLPNDRFSAERPEGSISTLTIQRTEQRDSAMYRCASTLDRVCKTCNQPQHFGDGTRLSIL.

Notes on this clone: The sample contains more than one DNA sequence encoding this CDR3. V usage is TRBV7-6 and J usage is TRBJ1-2; D gene unclear. Germline V CDR1 and CDR2: SGHVS, FNYEAQ. This CDR3 has 15 amino acids. Trimming stripped 1 base from V and 6 bases from J, with 15 bases between. The CDR3 loop reads CASSLGGPGTDGYTF. The CDR3 region has the DNA TGTGCCAGCAGCTTAGGAGGTCCTGGAACGGATGGCTACACCTTC.